Below, one TCR beta chain is given with its context. Repertoires were generated with immunoSEQ multiplex PCR, while TCRdb's copy carries only in-frame clones and drops some. The sample carries 75,000 to 95,000 clones, just over 90% recorded once. The germline V gene has CDR1 DFQATT and CDR2 SNEGSKA (reference sequence). The CDR3 contains 10 residues. Trimming took off 3 bases at V and 7 bases at J, with 6 bases between the two ends. The source of the sample is a study of technical replicates of blood from a handful of donors. The chain is built from TRBV20-1 and TRBJ1-1; D might be TRBD1 (5 bases). This sequence originates from a human donor in good health. The source material was T cells isolated from PBMCs. CDR3 in DNA: TGCAGTGCTAGGGGGGGTGAAGCTTTCTTT. Its protein is CSARGGEAFF.